This T cell receptor beta chain was sequenced in a study of regulatory T cells. V gave up 2 bases and J gave up 4 bases; unmatched junction bases: 7. CDR3 length: 15 residues. In germline, CDR1 is SGHRS, CDR2 YFSETQ. The PCR used 52 TRBV and 13 TRBJ primers. Here immunoSEQ multiplex PCR was the method, and the copy in TCRdb shows in-frame clones only, minus some. Of 30,000 to 40,000 clones listed, about nine tenths are singletons. Findings and caveats of the study: In patients, unique TRB V-J pairs were restricted and V/J usage skewed, especially in Tregs. In CD3G-deficient patients, conventional CD4+ T cells were enriched for hydrophobic CDR3 residues at positions 6 and 7.

Points on this clone: What it binds is not known.

All CD3G-deficient patients showed autoimmunity, more severe in two. Patients, 2 to 39 years old, had expanded memory T-cell proportions. Sorting split CD4+ cells into CD25-high CD127-low Tregs and CD25-low CD127-high conventional T cells. The material sequenced was conventional CD4+ T cells sorted from blood. The chain employs TRBV5-1 and TRBJ2-3, with 7 bases identical to TRBD2. The sequence came from a person between 18 and 35 years old with CD3G deficiency. CDR3 sequence: CASSFSGGWADTQYF. The CDR3 DNA reads TGCGCCAGCAGCTTCTCGGGAGGTTGGGCAGATACGCAGTATTTT. The entire variable domain, with the rest obtained from reference TRBV5-1 and TRBJ2-3, is as follows: KAGVTQTPRYLIKTRGQQVTLSCSPISGHRSVSWYQQTPGQGLQFLFEYFSETQRNKGNFPGRFSGRQFSNSRSEMNVSTLELGDSALYLCASSFSGGWADTQYFGPGTRLTVL.